Following are 20 T cell receptor beta chains from one sample sequenced in a study of CD8 T cells in Susac syndrome. After extraction with the RNeasy kit, roughly 0.5 to 1 ug of the RNA was reverse transcribed using random hexamers. Each CDR3 protein gets one entry after TCRdb re-called the immunoSEQ multiplex PCR reads with MiXCR. The sample holds approximately 190,000 distinct CDR3 sequences, nearly 97% seen once. The specimen was CD4+ T cells from PBMCs. These receptors were taken from a human donor with Susac syndrome.

The CDR3 DNA reads as TGCGCCAGCAGCTTGGCCCGAGGGCCTAGCGGGGGCACAGATACGCAGTATTTT. As protein: CASSLARGPSGGTDTQYF. J is TRBJ2-3 and V is TRBV5-1; 9 bases are shared with TRBD2. CDR1 is SGHRS and CDR2 is YFSETQ in the germline V gene. CDR3 length: 18 amino acids. The ends lost 0 bases at V and 1 base at J; junction bases unmatched: 9.

The chain joins TRBV15 to TRBJ2-5; 11 bases are a match to TRBD2. Losses at the gene ends were 1 base for V and 2 bases for J; bases not matched to a gene: 3. Germline-derived CDR1 and CDR2 are LNHNV and YYDKDF (reference sequence). This CDR3 has 16 residues. The CDR3 loop reads CATSRVRLAGQETQYF. In DNA form, the CDR3 reads TGTGCCACCAGCAGAGTAAGACTAGCGGGGCAAGAGACCCAGTACTTC.

The gene calls are TRBV2 and TRBJ1-2; possible D gene TRBD1, 6 bases. The germline V gene encodes CDR1 SNHLY and CDR2 FYNNEI. The CDR3 extends over 14 amino acids. Between the trimmed V and J ends, which lost 1 base and 5 bases, there was a span of 11 bases. The CDR3 is CASSEEQGPYGYTF. The CDR3 DNA sequence: TGTGCCAGCAGTGAAGAACAGGGTCCGTATGGCTACACCTTC.

The CDR3 region has the DNA TGCGCCAGCAGCCAAGACCCTGGCGTGAATACGCAGTATTTT. Translating gives CASSQDPGVNTQYF. The chain combines TRBV4-3 with TRBJ2-3; no clear D gene. This CDR3 has 14 residues. The V end was cut by 0 bases, the J end by 7 bases, with 11 bases between. Germline V CDR1 and CDR2: LGHNA, YSLEER.

The genes are TRBV12-3 or TRBV12-4 and TRBJ2-7; D not certain. CDR3 length equals 15 residues. Trimming pared 1 base from V and 4 bases from J, leaving 14 bases between. CDR3 DNA sequence: TGTGCCAGCAGTTTAGGGCTGCCAGGCGTTTACGAGCAGTACTTC. It codes for CASSLGLPGVYEQYF.

This clonotype was picked up one time. The chain has TRBV30 and TRBJ1-2, with TRBD1 as a possible D gene (5 bases). The CDR3 length is 12 residues. V lost 4 bases and J 4 bases, leaving 10 bases between the germline ends. Germline V lookup: CDR1 GTSNPN, CDR2 SVGIG (reference sequence). The CDR3 protein is CAWTQGSYGYTF. The CDR3 bases are TGTGCCTGGACCCAGGGCAGCTATGGCTACACCTTC.

CDR3 sequence: CSVLAGAQETQYF. The CDR3 DNA reads as TGCAGCGTCCTAGCGGGGGCTCAAGAGACCCAGTACTTC. The chain couples TRBV29-1 to TRBJ2-5; TRBD2 agrees at 10 bases. Germline assignment: CDR1 SQVTM and CDR2 ANQGSEA. This CDR3 is built from 13 residues. Germline trimming cut 6 bases from V and 2 bases from J; bases unmatched to any gene: 3.

This rearrangement joins TRBV5-1 to TRBJ2-3; D could derive from TRBD1 or TRBD2 (5 bases each). The V end lost 4 bases, the J end lost 7 bases, and 10 bases lay between the germline ends. CDR3 length: 12 residues. Germline CDR1 is SGHRS and CDR2 is YFSETQ. The CDR3 is CASSLGDHTQYF. The CDR3 DNA reads TGCGCCAGCAGCCTGGGGGATCATACGCAGTATTTT.

The chain combines TRBV14 with TRBJ2-3; no reliable D call. The germline CDR1 and CDR2 sequences are SGHDN and FVKESK. The ends were cut back, 3 bases at V and 1 base at J, with 8 bases in the middle. This CDR3 has 14 residues. For the CDR3, the DNA is TGTGCCAGCAGCCAGTCCCCGGGCACAGATACGCAGTATTTT. It specifies CASSQSPGTDTQYF.

The chain joins TRBV6-5 to TRBJ2-3; 11 bases fit TRBD2. This CDR3 region has 15 residues. The germline CDR1 and CDR2 sequences are MNHEY and SVGAGI. V lost 10 bases and J lost 4; bases outside the gene matches: 10. The CDR3 loop reads CATHPPGLAADTQYF. In DNA form, the CDR3 reads TGTGCCACCCACCCTCCGGGACTAGCGGCAGATACGCAGTATTTT.

The V and J genes are TRBV18 and TRBJ1-5; maybe TRBD1 (5 bases). Germline V gene lookup returns CDR1 KGHSH and CDR2 LQKENI. V dropped 2 bases and J dropped 3 bases, with 20 bases sitting between them. The CDR3 spans 18 residues. CDR3: CASSPVQSGTVNNQPQHF. CDR3 bases: TGTGCCAGCTCACCAGTGCAAAGCGGGACGGTTAACAATCAGCCCCAGCATTTT. Full variable domain (outside the CDR3, taken from reference TRBV18 and TRBJ1-5): NAGVMQNPRHLVRRRGQEARLRCSPMKGHSHVYWYRQLPEEGLKFMVYLQKENIIDESGMPKERFSAEFPKEGPSILRIQQVVRGDSAAYFCASSPVQSGTVNNQPQHFGDGTRLSIL.

On this clonotype: One end of the junction does not line up with germline, which may come from a read error. The chain carries TRBV7-7 and TRBJ2-5; D possibly corresponds to TRBD1 (6 bases). The CDR3 loop spans 13 amino acids. CDR1 is SSHAT, CDR2 FNYEAQ, per germline (reference sequence). For the CDR3, the DNA is TGTGCTAGCAGCTACAGGGAGCGAGAGACCCAGTACTTC. It yields the protein CASSYRERETQYF.

The chain has TRBV9 and TRBJ1-1, with D unclear. The germline V gene encodes CDR1 SGDLS and CDR2 YYNGEE. This CDR3 region has 15 residues. Trimming took off 0 bases at V and 4 bases at J, with 13 bases between the two ends. CDR3 sequence reads: CASSVGDRVGTEAFF. CDR3 nucleotides: TGTGCCAGCAGCGTAGGCGACCGGGTCGGCACTGAAGCTTTCTTT. Based on the CDR3 plus reference TRBV9 and TRBJ1-1, the full variable domain is DSGVTQTPKHLITATGQRVTLRCSPRSGDLSVYWYQQSLDQGLQFLIQYYNGEERAKGNILERFSAQQFPDLHSELNLSSLELGDSALYFCASSVGDRVGTEAFFGQGTRLTVV.

The V call is TRBV29-1, the J call TRBJ2-3; 7 bases are shared with TRBD1. The CDR3 totals 12 residues. Germline V gene lookup returns CDR1 SQVTM and CDR2 ANQGSEA. V shed 6 bases and J 1 base; nucleotides not matched to a gene: 1. In DNA form, the CDR3 reads TGCAGCGTGGGACAGCGCACAGATACGCAGTATTTT. Translated: CSVGQRTDTQYF.

This chain joins TRBV28 and TRBJ1-2, with TRBD1 identical over 11 bases. CDR1 and CDR2 (germline): MDHEN, SYDVKM. Trimming cost V 5 bases and J 2 bases; bases outside gene matches: 7. The CDR3 runs to 16 residues. The DNA of the CDR3 is TGTGCCAGCAGTACCGGACAGGGGGCTGGCAACTATGGCTACACCTTC. It is translated as CASSTGQGAGNYGYTF.

The chain is built from TRBV5-4 and TRBJ2-1; no clear D. CDR1 SGHNT and CDR2 YYREEE come from the germline V gene (reference sequence). Trimming left V 4 bases short and J 5 bases short, with 10 bases between. The CDR3 runs to 13 residues. The CDR3 loop is CASSLTRNNEQFF. The CDR3 DNA is TGTGCCAGCAGCCTGACCAGGAACAATGAGCAGTTCTTC.

The chain has TRBV3-1 and TRBJ2-3; the match to TRBD2 covers 10 bases. Trimming at V came to 5 bases and at J to 4 bases, leaving 6 bases not matched to a gene. The CDR3 sequence is 15 residues long. Germline CDR1 is LGHDT and CDR2 is YNNKEL (reference sequence). This chain's CDR3 is CASSGLAGEADTQYF. CDR3 sequence (DNA): TGTGCCAGCAGCGGGCTAGCGGGGGAGGCAGATACGCAGTATTTT.

This clonotype was seen a single time. The DNA for the CDR3 is TGCGCCAGCAGCTTTCAGAACAGCATGAACACTGAAGCTTTCTTT. This translates into CASSFQNSMNTEAFF. The chain is built from TRBV5-1 and TRBJ1-1; D is ambiguous. With 2 bases removed from V and 0 bases from J, the gap between germline ends came to 11 bases. The CDR3 sequence is 15 residues long. The germline gives CDR1 SGHRS, CDR2 YFSETQ.

This clonotype has only one observation. The chain couples TRBV20-1 to TRBJ2-7; 8 bases fit TRBD1. The junction had 12 bases not matched to a gene; V was cut back by 6 bases and J by 5 bases. Per the germline V gene, CDR1 is DFQATT and CDR2 is SNEGSKA (reference sequence). This CDR3 region has 14 residues. The CDR3 DNA reads TGCAGTGCCTTAGCGGACAGGGTAAACCACGAGCAGTACTTC. Residues: CSALADRVNHEQYF.

This chain uses TRBV7-9 with TRBJ1-3; the D is unclear. Trimming left V 2 bases short and J 4 bases short, with 6 bases between. This CDR3 spans 13 amino acids. Looked up from germline, CDR1 is SEHNR and CDR2 is FQNEAQ (reference sequence). The DNA of the CDR3 is TGTGCCAGCAGCTTACTTTCCGGAAACACCATATATTTT. Translating gives CASSLLSGNTIYF.